This T cell receptor (beta chain) is from a study of T cells in Graves' hyperthyroidism and ophthalmopathy. Whole-study context: It was at initial diagnosis, before any treatment, that peripheral blood was collected.

Study results and limitations: For ophthalmopathy, model prediction preceded onset by a median around 7 months. Ophthalmopathy cases were set apart from stable hyperthyroidism by a 13 V-J model.

RNA transcripts provided the source from which TCR beta CDR3 regions were amplified. Carried out on the TCR CDR3, a first-round RT-PCR used the HTBI primer set. Each CDR3 protein is one row after TCRdb ran MiXCR on the multiplex PCR reads. This table has roughly 700,000 distinct CDR3 sequences, 17% appearing once. This clonotype has ten or more counts. Its antigen is currently unknown. Trimming shortened V by 6 bases and J by 3 bases, and 15 bases separated the two germline ends. This CDR3 is built from 13 residues. Looked up from germline, CDR1 is DFQATT and CDR2 is SNEGSKA (reference sequence). The chain employs TRBV20-1 and TRBJ2-7; D is undetermined. This sequence was found in a man in his forties or fifties with Graves' hyperthyroidism. The sequenced sample was blood. CDR3 nucleotide sequence: TGCAGTGCAGACTCGGTCGACGGCTACGAGCAGTACTTC. It specifies CSADSVDGYEQYF.